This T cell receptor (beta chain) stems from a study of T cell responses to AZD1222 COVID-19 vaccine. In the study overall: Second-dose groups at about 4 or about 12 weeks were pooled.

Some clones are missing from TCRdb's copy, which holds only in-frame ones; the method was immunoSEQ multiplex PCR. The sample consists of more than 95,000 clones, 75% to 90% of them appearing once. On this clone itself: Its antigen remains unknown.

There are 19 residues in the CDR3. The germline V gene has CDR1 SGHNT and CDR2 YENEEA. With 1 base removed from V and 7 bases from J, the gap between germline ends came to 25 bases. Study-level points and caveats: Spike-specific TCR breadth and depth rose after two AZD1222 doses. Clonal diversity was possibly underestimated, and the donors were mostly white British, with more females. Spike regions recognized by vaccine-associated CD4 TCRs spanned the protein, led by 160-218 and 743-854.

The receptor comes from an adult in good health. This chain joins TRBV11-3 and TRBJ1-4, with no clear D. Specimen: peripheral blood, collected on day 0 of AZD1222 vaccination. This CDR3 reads CASSLVVHCLRGQCEKLFF. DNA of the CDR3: TGTGCCAGCAGCTTAGTGGTGCATTGCCTGCGTGGGCAATGTGAAAAACTGTTTTTT.